This T cell receptor beta chain is drawn from a study of T cells in Graves' hyperthyroidism and ophthalmopathy. Trimming removed 10 bases from V and 3 bases from J, with 15 bases in between. CDR1 and CDR2 from the germline V gene are MNHNS and SASEGT. CDR3 length: 13 amino acids. There were TCR beta CDR3 regions amplified from RNA transcripts. A first-round RT-PCR of the TCR CDR3 used the HTBI primer set. TCRdb called the multiplex PCR reads again in MiXCR, with one record for every CDR3 protein. The table includes hundreds of thousands of distinct CDR3 sequences, 12% to 15% detected once. Sequencing was done on a sample of blood. The clonotype originates from a woman aged 18-35 years with Graves' hyperthyroidism. The gene calls are TRBV6-1 and TRBJ1-1; D gene unclear. CDR3 sequence: CAIHSREDTEAFF. CDR3 DNA sequence: TGTGCCATCCACAGCCGGGAGGACACTGAAGCTTTCTTT.